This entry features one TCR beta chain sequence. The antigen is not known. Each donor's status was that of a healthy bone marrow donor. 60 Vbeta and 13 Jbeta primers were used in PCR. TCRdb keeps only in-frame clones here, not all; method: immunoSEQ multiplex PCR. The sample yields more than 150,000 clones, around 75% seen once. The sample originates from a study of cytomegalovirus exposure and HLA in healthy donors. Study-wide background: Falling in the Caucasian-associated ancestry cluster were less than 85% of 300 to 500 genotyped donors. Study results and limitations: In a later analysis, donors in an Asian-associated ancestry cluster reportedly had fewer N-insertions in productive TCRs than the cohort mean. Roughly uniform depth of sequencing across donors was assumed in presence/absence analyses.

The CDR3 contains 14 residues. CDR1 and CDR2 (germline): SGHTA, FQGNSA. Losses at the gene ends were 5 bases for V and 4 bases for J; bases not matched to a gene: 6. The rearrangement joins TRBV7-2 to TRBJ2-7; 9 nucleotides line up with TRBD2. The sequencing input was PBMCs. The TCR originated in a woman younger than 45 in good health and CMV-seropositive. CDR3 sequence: CASSLSGRRYEQYF. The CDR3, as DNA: TGTGCCAGCAGCCTAAGCGGGAGGAGGTACGAGCAGTACTTC.